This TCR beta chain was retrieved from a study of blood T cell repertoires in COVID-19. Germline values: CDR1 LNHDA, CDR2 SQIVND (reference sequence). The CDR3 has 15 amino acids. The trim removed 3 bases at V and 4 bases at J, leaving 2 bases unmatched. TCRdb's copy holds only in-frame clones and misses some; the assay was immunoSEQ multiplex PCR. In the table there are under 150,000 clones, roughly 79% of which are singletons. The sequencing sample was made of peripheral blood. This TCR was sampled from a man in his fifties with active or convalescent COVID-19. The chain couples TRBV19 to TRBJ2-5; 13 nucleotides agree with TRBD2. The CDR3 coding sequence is TGTGCCAGTAGTATTACTAGCGGGAGGGCAGAGACCCAGTACTTC. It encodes CASSITSGRAETQYF.